The following is a T cell receptor (beta chain) sequence with its context. The target of this receptor is not known. Base-call qualities are not available, and no considerably larger clone is one nucleotide away. Peripheral blood CD8+ and CD4+ T cells from healthy donors, Susac syndrome patients and multiple sclerosis patients were profiled using high-throughput TCR beta sequencing. Treatment-naive patients with stable or active relapsing-remitting disease fulfilling revised McDonald criteria were used as multiple sclerosis controls. Bulk CD8+ and CD4+ T cells were purified by magnetic negative isolation, whereas CD8+ TEMRA cells were enriched by FACS. Blood was drawn into EDTA tubes, processed within 24 hours, and PBMCs were isolated by density gradient centrifugation. PBMCs intended for TCR sequencing were cryopreserved in liquid nitrogen and thawed later in a water bath at 37 degrees C. Purity of sorted or isolated CD4+, CD8+ and CD8+ TEMRA cells was at least 90%.

The data originate from a study of CD8 T cells in Susac syndrome (dated by TCRdb to about 2019). In terms of the full investigation: The study used repertoire sequencing to test whether antigen drove CD8+ T cell activation and differentiation in Susac syndrome. Here is what the overall study found, with its caveats: The number of individuals in the TCR sequencing and HLA analysis was acknowledged as relatively small.

RNA was extracted using the RNeasy kit, and 0.5 to 1 microgram was reverse transcribed with random hexamers. The immunoSEQ multiplex PCR assay, which covers 54 Vbeta and 13 Jbeta segments, was used to amplify TCR beta CDR3 regions. To correct PCR amplification bias, a synthetic template baseline was used for both primer optimization and computational correction. The source study handled its data this way. Reads were assigned to V, D and J genes according to IMGT and analyzed in immunoSEQ Analyzer, with only productive sequences retained. Clonality was computed as one minus Shannon entropy normalized by log2 of the number of productive unique sequences. For each patient and control, public and private clones were evaluated within the 100 most prevalent clones. A clone was defined as Susac-specific if it was absent from the healthy and MS cohorts, from 1052 published viral clones and from other ImmuneACCESS disease sequences. The public reads were reprocessed in TCRdb via fastp at Q25 and MiXCR, keeping in-frame beta chains. Rows are combined by CDR3 protein, so each entry shows the most common genes and DNA. These V and J calls are TCRdb output, not the study's own analysis. Recorded for this sample are approximately 190,000 distinct CDR3 sequences; more than 90% of them occurred a single time. The ten largest make up 0.093% of the sample.

From the germline V gene (reference sequence), CDR1 is DFQATT and CDR2 is SNEGSKA. The CDR3 has 12 amino acids, counting the end cysteine and phenylalanine. Only the CDR3 DNA is retained, 36 bases long and in frame from the first base. The V and J ends are trimmed by 5 bases and 3 bases, leaving 8 bases between them. The sequence came from a human donor with multiple sclerosis. The sample was CD4+ T cells from PBMCs. The chain joins TRBV20-1 to TRBJ1-5; the best D guess is TRBD1, with 5 bases matching. The sequence in DNA is TGCAGTGCTTGGACACCCAATCAGCCCCAGCATTTT. Translation gives CSAWTPNQPQHF.